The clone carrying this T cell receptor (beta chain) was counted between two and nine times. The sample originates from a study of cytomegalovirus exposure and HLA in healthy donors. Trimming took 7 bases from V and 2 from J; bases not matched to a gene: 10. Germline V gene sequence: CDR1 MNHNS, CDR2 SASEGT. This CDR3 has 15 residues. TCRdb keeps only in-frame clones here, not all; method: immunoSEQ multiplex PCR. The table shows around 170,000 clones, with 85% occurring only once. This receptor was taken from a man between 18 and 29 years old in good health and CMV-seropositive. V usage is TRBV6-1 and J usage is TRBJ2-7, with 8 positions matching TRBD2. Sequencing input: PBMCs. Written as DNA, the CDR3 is TGTGCCAGCATCGGGGGGGGGATCACAACCTACGAGCAGTACTTC. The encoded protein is CASIGGGITTYEQYF.